A selection of T cell receptor beta chains follows, all from one sample in a study of blood T cell repertoires in COVID-19. Only in-frame clones appear in the TCRdb table, and some are missing; sequencing was by immunoSEQ multiplex PCR. The sample includes hundreds of thousands of clones, 84% of them seen just once. Sequencing was performed on peripheral blood. These receptors all come from a woman aged 80 or older with active or convalescent COVID-19. Each CDR3 is given with its conserved first and last residue. D genes are given only for firm matches. Clone size, where shown, is once, few, many, or a class for clones that have expanded.

J gene	V gene	D gene	CDR3 length	clone size	CDR3 DNA	CDR3 protein
TRBJ2-5	TRBV19	TRBD1	15	.	TGTGCCAGTAGTATAGACGGGACAGTACAAGAGACCCAGTACTTC	CASSIDGTVQETQYF
TRBJ2-7	TRBV5-5	TRBD1	18	.	TGTGCCAGCAGCCCCACCCCCGGGACAGTTGGCGGTACCTACGAGCAGTACTTC	CASSPTPGTVGGTYEQYF
TRBJ1-5	TRBV18	TRBD1	17	.	TGTGCCAGCTCACCATGGGGGACAGGGGGCCTCGATCAGCCCCAGCATTTT	CASSPWGTGGLDQPQHF
TRBJ2-3	TRBV27	TRBD2	16	.	TGTGCCAGCAGTTTATCAACTGGCGGGGGGTTATATACGCAGTATTTT	CASSLSTGGGLYTQYF
TRBJ2-1	TRBV5-4	.	16	.	TGTGCCAGCAGCCCAATCTCGGCTAGACAGGACAATGAGCAGTTCTTC	CASSPISARQDNEQFF
TRBJ2-7	TRBV6-5	TRBD1	13	.	TGTGCCAGCAGGTCGGACAGGCCAGCCGAGCAGTACTTC	CASRSDRPAEQYF
TRBJ2-7	TRBV5-5	TRBD2	15	.	TGTGCCAGCAGTAGTGAATTAGCGGGGATCTACGAGCAGTACTTC	CASSSELAGIYEQYF
TRBJ2-1	TRBV7-6	.	15	.	TGTGCCAGCAGCTTATACGTTAGCTCCTACAATGAGCAGTTCTTC	CASSLYVSSYNEQFF
TRBJ1-1	TRBV5-1	TRBD1	15	.	TGCGCCAGCAGCTTGGTAGGACAGGGGGCGACTGAAGCTTTCTTT	CASSLVGQGATEAFF
TRBJ2-3	TRBV7-3	TRBD2	16	.	TGTGCCAGCAGCGAGCCCCGGGGGGGCCGCACAGATACGCAGTATTTT	CASSEPRGGRTDTQYF
TRBJ1-5	TRBV18	.	13	.	TGTGCCAGCTCACAACAGGGTTATCAGCCCCAGCATTTT	CASSQQGYQPQHF
TRBJ2-5	TRBV6-5	.	15	.	TGTGCCAGCAGTTACCCCGGGACTTATAAAGAGACCCAGTACTTC	CASSYPGTYKETQYF
TRBJ2-7	TRBV19	TRBD1	14	.	TGTGCCAGTAGCCCCCGGGACAGGGGATACGAGCAGTACTTC	CASSPRDRGYEQYF
TRBJ2-1	TRBV6-2/TRBV6-3	.	17	.	TGTGCCAGCAGTTACCAAACCCGGGACTCCCGTAACAATGAGCAGTTCTTC	CASSYQTRDSRNNEQFF
TRBJ1-2	TRBV6-5	TRBD1	15	.	TGTGCCAGCAGCCGATGGACAGGCCATGCTTATGGCTACACCTTC	CASSRWTGHAYGYTF
TRBJ1-4	TRBV5-1	.	14	few	TGCGCCAGCAGCTTACAGGGATGGGATGAAAAACTGTTTTTT	CASSLQGWDEKLFF
TRBJ1-2	TRBV5-8	.	14	.	TGTGCCAGCAGCTCCGGGACTAAACACTATGGCTACACCTTC	CASSSGTKHYGYTF
TRBJ2-2	TRBV30	TRBD1	15	.	TGTGCCTGGAGTTTGCGACAGGGTAACACCGGGGAGCTGTTTTTT	CAWSLRQGNTGELFF
TRBJ2-3	TRBV4-1	TRBD2	17	.	TGCGCCAGCAGGCAACGGGGGGGGACACTCAGCACAGATACGCAGTATTTT	CASRQRGGTLSTDTQYF
TRBJ1-5	TRBV7-9	TRBD1	16	few	TGTGCCAGCAGCCTCGGGACAGGGATTAGCAATCAGCCCCAGCATTTT	CASSLGTGISNQPQHF
TRBJ1-1	TRBV5-5	.	13	few	TGTGCCAGCAGCATACAGGGTTCCACTGAAGCTTTCTTT	CASSIQGSTEAFF
TRBJ1-5	TRBV6-5	.	14	.	TGTGCCAGCAGTCAGGCCGACAGAAACCAGCCCCAGCATTTT	CASSQADRNQPQHF
TRBJ1-5	TRBV15	.	14	.	TGTGCCACCAGCATCCGACAGCTCAATCAGCCCCAGCATTTT	CATSIRQLNQPQHF
TRBJ2-5	TRBV11-3	TRBD2	16	.	TGTGCCAGCAGTCAACGTAGCGGGGGGCCCCAAGAGACCCAGTACTTC	CASSQRSGGPQETQYF
TRBJ2-5	TRBV5-1	TRBD1	15	.	TGCGCCAGCAGCTTAAAGGACAGGGCGTGGGAGACCCAGTACTTC	CASSLKDRAWETQYF
TRBJ1-5	TRBV7-3	TRBD1	18	.	TGTGCCAGCAGCTTATTACATAGCCAGGGGGCCGGCAATCAGCCCCAGCATTTT	CASSLLHSQGAGNQPQHF
TRBJ2-7	TRBV10-3	TRBD1	15	.	TGTGCCATCAGTGCGGGAAGGACAGGTCTCGACGAGCAGTACTTC	CAISAGRTGLDEQYF
TRBJ1-4	TRBV2	TRBD1	14	.	TGTGCCAGCAGTCCCGGGACAGGGCGTGAAAAACTGTTTTTT	CASSPGTGREKLFF
TRBJ1-5	TRBV7-9	.	16	.	TGTGCCAGCAGCTTAGGAGTAGGAGGGGCCGAGGGGCCCCAGCATTTT	CASSLGVGGAEGPQHF
TRBJ2-1	TRBV5-4	.	15	.	TGTGCCAGCAGCTCGGGAGCGGAGGTGGCTAATGAGCAGTTCTTC	CASSSGAEVANEQFF
TRBJ1-2	TRBV7-2	TRBD1	15	.	TGTGCCAGCAGCACTAGGGACAGCCAGCCGGGTGGCTACACCTTC	CASSTRDSQPGGYTF
TRBJ1-5	TRBV6-5	.	15	few	TGTGCCAGCAGGGGAAACAGGAGACCCAATCAGCCCCAGCATTTT	CASRGNRRPNQPQHF
TRBJ2-1	TRBV2	TRBD2	15	once	TGTGCCAGTTCGACCGGGACTAGTCCTGTCCATGAGCAGTTCTTC	CASSTGTSPVHEQFF
TRBJ2-3	TRBV5-4	TRBD2	15	.	TGTGCCAGCAGCTTGCGTGGGAGGGCCACAGATACGCAGTATTTT	CASSLRGRATDTQYF
TRBJ2-1	TRBV4-2	.	16	.	TGTGCCAGCAGCCGGTCCCACGGGACTGGACACAATGAGCAGTTCTTC	CASSRSHGTGHNEQFF
TRBJ2-1	TRBV5-1	.	15	.	TGCGCCAGCAGCTCATTTGGAGTCACCTACAATGAGCAGTTCTTC	CASSSFGVTYNEQFF
TRBJ1-3	TRBV6-6	.	15	.	TGTGCCAGCACCCCGGCAACAGGCTCTGGAAACACCATATATTTT	CASTPATGSGNTIYF
TRBJ2-7	TRBV19	.	14	.	TGTGCCAGTAGTTTCTCCGGACTTAGGAACGAGCAGTACTTC	CASSFSGLRNEQYF
TRBJ1-5	TRBV5-4	TRBD1	15	few	TGTGCCAGCAGCCCGGGACAGGGTACCAATCAGCCCCAGCATTTT	CASSPGQGTNQPQHF
TRBJ2-7	TRBV3-1/TRBV3-2	TRBD1	15	.	TGTGCCAGCAGCCAAGGTCAGGGGGCACCCTACGAGCAGTACTTC	CASSQGQGAPYEQYF
TRBJ2-5	TRBV6-6	TRBD1	16	.	TGTGCCAGCAGTTACTCTGGGGACAGGAGTCAAGAGACCCAGTACTTC	CASSYSGDRSQETQYF
TRBJ2-2	TRBV19	TRBD2	17	once	TGTGCCAGTAGTCTGACGGGACTAGCGGGAAACACCGGGGAGCTGTTTTTT	CASSLTGLAGNTGELFF